Each of the 10 T cell receptor beta chains below was sequenced from the same sample in a study of shared clonotypes between healthy human individuals. TCRdb keeps only in-frame clones here, not all; method: immunoSEQ multiplex PCR. Seen here are over a million clones, about 80% observed once, and the top ten hold approximately 0.52%. The sample comprised memory CD4+ T cells from PBMCs. Described subset: CD45RA-negative fraction. The receptors stem from a man between 18 and 35 years old in good health. Some clones in this sample may be carry-over from other donors' samples.

The chain recombines TRBV5-1 with TRBJ2-2; D gene ambiguous. The V end was cut by 6 bases, the J end by 1 base, with 13 bases between. The CDR3 is 15 amino acids. CDR1 is SGHRS, CDR2 YFSETQ, per germline. The CDR3 region is CASNEQTMNTGELFF. CDR3 sequence (DNA): TGCGCCAGCAATGAGCAGACGATGAACACCGGGGAGCTGTTTTTT.

This chain connects TRBV28 to TRBJ1-2; D not resolved. The CDR3 sequence is 16 residues long. Trimming removed 6 bases at V and 2 bases at J, with 19 bases between. Germline CDR1 and CDR2: MDHEN and SYDVKM. The CDR3 region is CASRIGGIGGNYGYTF. In DNA form, the CDR3 reads TGTGCCAGCAGAATAGGCGGGATAGGTGGAAACTATGGCTACACCTTC.

The chain joins TRBV20-1 to TRBJ2-1; D not certain. The CDR3 is made up of 11 amino acids. In germline, CDR1 is DFQATT, CDR2 SNEGSKA (reference sequence). V was cut by 5 bases and J by 0 bases, with 2 bases left in between. CDR3: CSAHSYNEQFF. The CDR3 DNA follows: TGCAGTGCTCACTCCTACAATGAGCAGTTCTTC.

V and J are TRBV30 and TRBJ1-6; D unclear. The CDR3 contains 9 residues. Germline V gives CDR1 GTSNPN, CDR2 SVGIG (reference sequence). CDR3 sequence (DNA): TGTGCGGGAGATTCACCCCTCCACTTT. This translates into CAGDSPLHF.

J is TRBJ2-3 and V is TRBV27; D perhaps matches TRBD2 (6 bases). V gave up 6 bases and J gave up 2 bases, with 21 bases separating them. Germline V CDR1 and CDR2: MNHEY, SMNVEV (reference sequence). This CDR3 comprises 17 residues. The CDR3 region has the DNA TGTGCCAGCAGCACTCCCCCTCGGGGGTTTTTCACAGATACGCAGTATTTT. This sequence encodes CASSTPPRGFFTDTQYF.

The chain uses TRBV5-4 and TRBJ1-1; unclear D gene. The germline gives CDR1 SGHNT, CDR2 YYREEE (reference sequence). The CDR3 contains 15 residues. Trimming took 3 bases from V and 4 from J, leaving 16 bases between them. The CDR3 loop reads CASSSQLVGITEAFF. The CDR3 coding sequence is TGTGCCAGCAGCTCCCAATTGGTGGGGATCACTGAAGCTTTCTTT.

This clone was recorded a few times. The chain uses TRBV10-3 and TRBJ1-2, with a tentative D call TRBD1 (5 bases). V lost 6 bases and J 2 bases, leaving 13 bases between the germline ends. The germline V gene has CDR1 ENHRY and CDR2 SYGVKD. This CDR3 has 14 amino acids. CDR3 protein: CAIRRDGRNYGYTF. The CDR3 coding sequence is TGTGCCATCAGGAGGGACGGTCGAAACTATGGCTACACCTTC.

CDR3 protein: CASSIDRVIYGYTF. The CDR3 DNA reads TGTGCCAGCAGCATTGACAGGGTCATCTATGGCTACACCTTC. The chain uses TRBV5-6 and TRBJ1-2; TRBD1 aligns across 7 bases. This CDR3 contains 14 residues. Germline CDR1 reads SGHDT; CDR2 reads YYEEEE. V shed 4 bases and J 4 bases; nucleotides not matched to a gene: 7.

The gene calls are TRBV6-5 and TRBJ2-5; 8 bases fit TRBD1. V shed 6 bases and J 5 bases; nucleotides not matched to a gene: 5. The CDR3 length is 13 residues. From germline, CDR1 is MNHEY and CDR2 SVGAGI. The CDR3 is CASSRQGAETQYF. In DNA, the CDR3 is TGTGCCAGCAGCCGTCAGGGGGCGGAGACCCAGTACTTC.

V usage is TRBV27 and J usage is TRBJ2-5, with D possibly called TRBD1 or TRBD2 (5 bases each). The CDR3 is 14 residues long. With 3 bases removed from V and 7 bases from J, the gap between germline ends came to 15 bases. The V gene's germline CDR1 is MNHEY and CDR2 SMNVEV (reference sequence). CDR3 in DNA: TGTGCCAGCAGTTTCGGGGACCCCTCCGGGACCCAGTACTTC. This codes for CASSFGDPSGTQYF.